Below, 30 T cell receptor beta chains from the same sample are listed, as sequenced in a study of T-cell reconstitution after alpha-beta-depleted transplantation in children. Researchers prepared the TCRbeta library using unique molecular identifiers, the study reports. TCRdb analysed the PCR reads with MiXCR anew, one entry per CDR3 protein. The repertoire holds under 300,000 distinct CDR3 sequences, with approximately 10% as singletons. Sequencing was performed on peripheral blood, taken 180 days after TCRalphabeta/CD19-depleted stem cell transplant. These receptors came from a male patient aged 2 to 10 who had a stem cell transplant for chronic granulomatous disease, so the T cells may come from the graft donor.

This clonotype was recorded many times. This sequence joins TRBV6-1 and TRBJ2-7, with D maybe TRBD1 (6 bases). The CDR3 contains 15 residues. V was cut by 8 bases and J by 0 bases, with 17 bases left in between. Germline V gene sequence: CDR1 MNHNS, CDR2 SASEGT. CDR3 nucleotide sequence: TGTGCCAGCGCGGAACAGGGATCTATCTCCTACGAGCAGTACTTC. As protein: CASAEQGSISYEQYF.

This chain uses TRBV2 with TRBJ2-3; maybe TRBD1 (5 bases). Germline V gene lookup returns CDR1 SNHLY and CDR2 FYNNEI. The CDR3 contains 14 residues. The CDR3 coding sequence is TGTGCGCGACCAAATGGGGCCAGTCCAGATACGCAGTATTTT. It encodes CARPNGASPDTQYF.

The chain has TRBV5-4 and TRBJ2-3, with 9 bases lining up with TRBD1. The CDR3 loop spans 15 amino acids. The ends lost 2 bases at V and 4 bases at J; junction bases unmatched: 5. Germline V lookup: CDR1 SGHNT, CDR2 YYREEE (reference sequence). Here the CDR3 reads CASSLGQGRPDTQYF. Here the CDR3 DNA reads TGTGCCAGCAGCTTAGGACAGGGGCGGCCAGATACGCAGTATTTT.

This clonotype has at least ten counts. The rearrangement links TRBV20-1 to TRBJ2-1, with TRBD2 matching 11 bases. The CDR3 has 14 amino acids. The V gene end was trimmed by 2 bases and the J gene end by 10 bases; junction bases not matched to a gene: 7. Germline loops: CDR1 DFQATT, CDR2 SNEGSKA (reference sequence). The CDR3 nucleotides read TGCAGTGCTAGAATTAGCGGGAGGGCCCGGGAGCAGTTCTTC. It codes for CSARISGRAREQFF.

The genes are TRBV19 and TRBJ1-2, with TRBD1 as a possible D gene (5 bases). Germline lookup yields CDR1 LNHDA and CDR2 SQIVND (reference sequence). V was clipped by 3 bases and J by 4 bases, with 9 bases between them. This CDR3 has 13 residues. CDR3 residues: CASSILGLYGYTF. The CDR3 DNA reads TGTGCCAGTAGTATCCTGGGACTCTATGGCTACACCTTC.

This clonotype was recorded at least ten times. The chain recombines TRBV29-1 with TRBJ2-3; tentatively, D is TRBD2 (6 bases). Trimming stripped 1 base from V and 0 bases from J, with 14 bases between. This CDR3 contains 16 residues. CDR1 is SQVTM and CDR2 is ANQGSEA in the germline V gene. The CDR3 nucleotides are TGCAGCGTTGAAGGGCCGGTCGGGAGAAGCACAGATACGCAGTATTTT. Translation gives CSVEGPVGRSTDTQYF.

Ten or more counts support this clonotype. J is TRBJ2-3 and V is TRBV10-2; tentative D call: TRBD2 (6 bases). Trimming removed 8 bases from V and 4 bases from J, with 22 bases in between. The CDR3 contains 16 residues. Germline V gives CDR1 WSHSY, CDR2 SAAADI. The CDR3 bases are TGCGCCAGCCGACTCACATGGAGGGCCGAGGCAGATACGCAGTATTTT. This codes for CASRLTWRAEADTQYF.

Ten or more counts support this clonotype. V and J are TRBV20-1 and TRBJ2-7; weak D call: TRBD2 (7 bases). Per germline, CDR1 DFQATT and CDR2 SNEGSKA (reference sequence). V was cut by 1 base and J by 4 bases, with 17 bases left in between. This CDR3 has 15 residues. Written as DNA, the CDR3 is TGCAGTGCTAGAGGGGAGGGGGGCATAAAGTACGAGCAGTACTTC. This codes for CSARGEGGIKYEQYF.

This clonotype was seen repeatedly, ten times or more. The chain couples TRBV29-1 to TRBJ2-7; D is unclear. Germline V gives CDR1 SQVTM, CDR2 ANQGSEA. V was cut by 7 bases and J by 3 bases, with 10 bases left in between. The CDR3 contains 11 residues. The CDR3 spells CSGEVGYEQYF. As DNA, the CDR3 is TGCAGCGGCGAGGTGGGCTACGAGCAGTACTTC.

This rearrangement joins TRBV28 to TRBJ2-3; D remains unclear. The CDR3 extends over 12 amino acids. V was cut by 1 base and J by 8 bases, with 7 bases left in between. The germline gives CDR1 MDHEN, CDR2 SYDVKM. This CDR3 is CASSLFGGTQYF. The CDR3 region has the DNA TGTGCCAGCAGTTTATTCGGTGGTACGCAGTATTTT.

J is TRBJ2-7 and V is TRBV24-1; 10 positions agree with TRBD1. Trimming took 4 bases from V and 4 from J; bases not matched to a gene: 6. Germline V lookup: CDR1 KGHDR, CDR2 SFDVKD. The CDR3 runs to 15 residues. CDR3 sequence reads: CATSDRDRGWYEQYF. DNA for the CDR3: TGTGCCACCAGTGACCGGGACAGGGGTTGGTACGAGCAGTACTTC.

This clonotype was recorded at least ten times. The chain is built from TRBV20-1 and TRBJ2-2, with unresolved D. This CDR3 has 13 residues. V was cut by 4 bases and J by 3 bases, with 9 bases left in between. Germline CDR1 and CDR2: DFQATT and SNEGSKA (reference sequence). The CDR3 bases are TGCAGTGCTATAGAAAGGGACACCGGGGAGCTGTTTTTT. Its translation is CSAIERDTGELFF.

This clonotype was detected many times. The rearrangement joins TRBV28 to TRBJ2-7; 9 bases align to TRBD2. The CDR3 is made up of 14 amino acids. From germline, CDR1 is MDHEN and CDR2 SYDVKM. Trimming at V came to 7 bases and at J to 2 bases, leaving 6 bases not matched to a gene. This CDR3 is CASTVAGDAYEQYF. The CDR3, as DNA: TGTGCCAGCACCGTAGCGGGAGACGCCTACGAGCAGTACTTC.

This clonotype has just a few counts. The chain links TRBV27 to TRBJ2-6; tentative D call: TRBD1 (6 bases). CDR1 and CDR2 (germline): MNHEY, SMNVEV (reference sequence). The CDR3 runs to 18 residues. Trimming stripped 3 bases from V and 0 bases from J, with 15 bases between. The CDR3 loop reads CASSFSGTLYSGANVLTF. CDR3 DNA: TGTGCCAGCAGTTTTTCCGGGACATTGTACTCTGGGGCCAACGTCCTGACTTTC. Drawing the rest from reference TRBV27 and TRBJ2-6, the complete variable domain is EAQVTQNPRYLITVTGKKLTVTCSQNMNHEYMSWYRQDPGLGLRQIYYSMNVEVTDKGDVPEGYKVSRKEKRNFPLILESPSPNQTSLYFCASSFSGTLYSGANVLTFGAGSRLTVL.

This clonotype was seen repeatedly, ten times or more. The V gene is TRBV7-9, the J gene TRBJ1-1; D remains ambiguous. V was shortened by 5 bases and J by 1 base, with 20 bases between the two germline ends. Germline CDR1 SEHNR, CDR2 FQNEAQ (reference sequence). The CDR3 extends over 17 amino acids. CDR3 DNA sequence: TGTGCCAGCAGCATACTCCCTATGACAATTAAGAACACTGAAGCTTTCTTT. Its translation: CASSILPMTIKNTEAFF.

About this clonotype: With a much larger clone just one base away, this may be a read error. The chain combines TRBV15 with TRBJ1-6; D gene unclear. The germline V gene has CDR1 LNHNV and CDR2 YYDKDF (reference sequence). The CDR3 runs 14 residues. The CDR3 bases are TGTGCCACCAGCAACCGGGGTGATTATTCACCCCTCCGCTTT. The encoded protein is CATSNRGDYSPLRF.

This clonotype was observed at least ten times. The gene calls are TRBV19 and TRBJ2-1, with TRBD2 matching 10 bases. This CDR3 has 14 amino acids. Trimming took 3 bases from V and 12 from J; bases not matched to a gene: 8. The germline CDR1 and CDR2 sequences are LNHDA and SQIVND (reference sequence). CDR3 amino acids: CASSMMPSGRGQFF. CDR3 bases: TGTGCCAGTAGTATGATGCCTAGCGGGAGAGGGCAGTTCTTC.

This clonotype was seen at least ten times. The CDR3 region has the DNA TGTGCCAGCAGTTTCGCCTCTGGTTCCGGCGAGCAGTACTTC. Translating it yields CASSFASGSGEQYF. The chain links TRBV7-3 to TRBJ2-7, with D uncertain. The CDR3 length is 14 residues. Germline CDR1 reads SGHTA; CDR2 reads FQGTGA. Trimming removed 6 bases at V and 6 bases at J, with 18 bases between.

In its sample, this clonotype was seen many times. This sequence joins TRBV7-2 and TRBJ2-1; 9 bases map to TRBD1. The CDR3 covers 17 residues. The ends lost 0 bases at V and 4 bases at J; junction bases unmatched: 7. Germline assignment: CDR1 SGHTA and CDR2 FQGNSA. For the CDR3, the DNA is TGTGCCAGCAGCTTAGCTGTTGGGACAGGGCCATACAATGAGCAGTTCTTC. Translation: CASSLAVGTGPYNEQFF.

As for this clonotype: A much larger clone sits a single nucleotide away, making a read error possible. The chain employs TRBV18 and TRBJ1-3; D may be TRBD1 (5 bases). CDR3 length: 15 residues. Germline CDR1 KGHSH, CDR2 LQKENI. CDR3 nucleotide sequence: TGTGCCAGCTCACCAGGAGGGGTCTCTGGAAACACCATATCTTTT. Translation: CASSPGGVSGNTISF. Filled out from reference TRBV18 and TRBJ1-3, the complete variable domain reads NAGVMQNPRHLVRRRGQEARLRCSPMKGHSHVYWYRQLPEEGLKFMVYLQKENIIDESGMPKERFSAEFPKEGPSILRIQQVVRGDSAAYFCASSPGGVSGNTISFGEGSWLTVV.

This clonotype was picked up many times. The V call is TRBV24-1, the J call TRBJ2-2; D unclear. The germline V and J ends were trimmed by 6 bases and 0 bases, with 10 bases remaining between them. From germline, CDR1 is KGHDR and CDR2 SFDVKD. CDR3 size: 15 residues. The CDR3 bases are TGTGCCACCAGTAACCCGGAGTCGAACACCGGGGAGCTGTTTTTT. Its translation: CATSNPESNTGELFF.

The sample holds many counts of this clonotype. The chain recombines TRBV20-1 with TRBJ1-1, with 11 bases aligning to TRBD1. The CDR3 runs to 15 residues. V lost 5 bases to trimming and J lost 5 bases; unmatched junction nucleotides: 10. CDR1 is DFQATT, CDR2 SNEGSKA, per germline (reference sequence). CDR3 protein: CSAGGGTGGGTEAFF. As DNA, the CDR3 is TGCAGTGCTGGAGGAGGGACAGGGGGGGGTACTGAAGCTTTCTTT.

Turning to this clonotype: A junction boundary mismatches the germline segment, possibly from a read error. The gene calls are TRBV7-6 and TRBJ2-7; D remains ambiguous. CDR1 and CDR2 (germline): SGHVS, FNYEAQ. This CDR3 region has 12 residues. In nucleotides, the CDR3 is TGTGGCAGCAGCTATCTGGGGTACGAGCAGTACTTC. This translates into CGSSYLGYEQYF.

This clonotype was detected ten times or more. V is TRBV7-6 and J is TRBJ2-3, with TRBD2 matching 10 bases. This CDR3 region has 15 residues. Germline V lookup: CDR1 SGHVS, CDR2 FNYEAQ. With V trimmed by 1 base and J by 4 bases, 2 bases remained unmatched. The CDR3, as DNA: TGTGCCAGCAGCTTAGTAGCGGGAGGAGCAGATACGCAGTATTTT. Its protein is CASSLVAGGADTQYF.

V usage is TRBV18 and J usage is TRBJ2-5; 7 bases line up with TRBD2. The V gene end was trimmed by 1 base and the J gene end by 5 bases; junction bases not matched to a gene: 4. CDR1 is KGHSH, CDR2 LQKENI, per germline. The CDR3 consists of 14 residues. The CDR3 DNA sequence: TGTGCCAGCTCACCACTTGCAGCGGGGGAGACCCAGTACTTC. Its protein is CASSPLAAGETQYF.

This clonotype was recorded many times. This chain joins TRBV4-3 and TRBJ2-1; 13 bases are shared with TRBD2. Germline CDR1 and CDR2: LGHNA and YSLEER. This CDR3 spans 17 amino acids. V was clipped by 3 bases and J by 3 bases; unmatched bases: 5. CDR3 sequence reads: CASSQVTSGGGYNEQFF. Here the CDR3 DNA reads TGCGCCAGCAGCCAGGTCACTAGCGGGGGGGGCTACAATGAGCAGTTCTTC.

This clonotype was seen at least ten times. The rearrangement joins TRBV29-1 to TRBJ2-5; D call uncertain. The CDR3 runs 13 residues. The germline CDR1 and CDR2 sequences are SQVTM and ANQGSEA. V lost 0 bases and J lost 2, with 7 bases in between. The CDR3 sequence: CSVEEDPQETQYF. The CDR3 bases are TGCAGCGTTGAAGAGGATCCTCAAGAGACCCAGTACTTC.

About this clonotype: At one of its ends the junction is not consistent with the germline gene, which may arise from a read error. In DNA, the CDR3 is TGTGCCAGCTGTTTGAACGGACAGGGTCAAGAGACCCAGTACTTT. This translates into CASCLNGQGQETQYF. The chain joins TRBV28 to TRBJ2-5; 8 bases fit TRBD1. Germline-derived CDR1 and CDR2 are MDHEN and SYDVKM. The CDR3 runs 15 residues.

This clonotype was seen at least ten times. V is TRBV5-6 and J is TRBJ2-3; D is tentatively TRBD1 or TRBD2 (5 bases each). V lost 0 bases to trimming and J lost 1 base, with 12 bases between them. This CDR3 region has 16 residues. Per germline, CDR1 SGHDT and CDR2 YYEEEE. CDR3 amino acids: CASSLAYRRGTDTQYF. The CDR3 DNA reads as TGTGCCAGCAGCTTGGCCTACAGGCGGGGCACAGATACGCAGTATTTT.

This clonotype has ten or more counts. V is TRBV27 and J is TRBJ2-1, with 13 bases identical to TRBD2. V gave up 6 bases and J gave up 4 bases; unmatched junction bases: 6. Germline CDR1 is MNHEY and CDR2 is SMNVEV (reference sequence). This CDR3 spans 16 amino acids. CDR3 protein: CASRTGTSGIYNEQFF. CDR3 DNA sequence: TGTGCCAGCAGAACTGGGACTAGCGGGATTTACAATGAGCAGTTCTTC.